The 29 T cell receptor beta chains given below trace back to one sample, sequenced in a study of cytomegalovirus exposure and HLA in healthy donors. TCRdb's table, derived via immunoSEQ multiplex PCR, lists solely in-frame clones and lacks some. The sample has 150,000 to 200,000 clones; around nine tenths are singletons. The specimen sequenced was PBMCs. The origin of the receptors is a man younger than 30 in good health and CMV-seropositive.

In DNA, the CDR3 is TGTGCCAGCAGCGCGGAGGGCCAACCAAGGGGTGAGCAGTTCTTC. As protein: CASSAEGQPRGEQFF. The rearrangement joins TRBV9 to TRBJ2-1, with D possibly matching TRBD2 (6 bases). Trimming pared 3 bases from V and 9 bases from J, leaving 19 bases between. Germline-derived CDR1 and CDR2 are SGDLS and YYNGEE. The CDR3 contains 15 residues.

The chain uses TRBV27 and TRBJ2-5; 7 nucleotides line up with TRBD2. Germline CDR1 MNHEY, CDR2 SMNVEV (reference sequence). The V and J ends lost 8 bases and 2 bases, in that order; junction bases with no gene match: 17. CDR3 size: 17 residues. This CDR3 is CASAKISDPAGQETQYF. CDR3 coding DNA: TGTGCCAGCGCTAAGATCTCTGATCCAGCGGGGCAAGAGACCCAGTACTTC.

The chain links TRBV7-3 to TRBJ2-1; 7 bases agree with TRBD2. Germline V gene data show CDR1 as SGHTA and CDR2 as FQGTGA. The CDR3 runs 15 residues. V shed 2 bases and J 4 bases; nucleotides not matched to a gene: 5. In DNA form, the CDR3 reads TGTGCCAGCAGCTTATCGGGGGGAGGGTACAATGAGCAGTTCTTC. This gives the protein CASSLSGGGYNEQFF.

The CDR3 is CATSRAVYQETQYF. The CDR3 nucleotides are TGTGCCACCAGCAGAGCTGTTTACCAAGAGACCCAGTACTTC. The chain has TRBV15 and TRBJ2-5; D is uncertain. CDR1 is LNHNV and CDR2 is YYDKDF in the germline V gene (reference sequence). Trimming took off 1 base at V and 0 bases at J, with 6 bases between the two ends. The CDR3 runs to 14 residues.

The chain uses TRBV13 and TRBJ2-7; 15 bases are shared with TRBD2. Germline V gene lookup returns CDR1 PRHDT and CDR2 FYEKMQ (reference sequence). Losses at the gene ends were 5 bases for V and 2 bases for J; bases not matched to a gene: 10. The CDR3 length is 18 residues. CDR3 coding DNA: TGTGCCAGCAGCCCCCGCGGGGGACTAGCGGGAGGCACCTACGAGCAGTACTTC. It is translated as CASSPRGGLAGGTYEQYF.

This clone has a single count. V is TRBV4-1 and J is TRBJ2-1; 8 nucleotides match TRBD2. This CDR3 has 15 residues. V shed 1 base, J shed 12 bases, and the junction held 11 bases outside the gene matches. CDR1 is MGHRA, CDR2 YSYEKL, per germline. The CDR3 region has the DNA TGCGCCAGCAGCCAAGCGTCGACTAGTCGGGGGGGGCAGTTCTTC. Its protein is CASSQASTSRGGQFF.

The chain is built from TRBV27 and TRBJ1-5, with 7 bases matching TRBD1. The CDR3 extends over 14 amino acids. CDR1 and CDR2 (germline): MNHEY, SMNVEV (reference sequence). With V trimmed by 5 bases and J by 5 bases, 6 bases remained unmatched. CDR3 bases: TGTGCCAGCAGTCCGACAGGGCGACATCAGCCCCAGCATTTT. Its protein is CASSPTGRHQPQHF.

As DNA, the CDR3 is TGTGCCAGCAGCTTATCCAGGGATGCCCACAATGAGCAGTTCTTC. Protein product: CASSLSRDAHNEQFF. The gene calls are TRBV7-3 and TRBJ2-1, with D possibly being TRBD1 (5 bases). The V end lost 2 bases, the J end lost 5 bases, and 13 bases lay between the germline ends. The CDR3 runs to 15 residues. Germline CDR1 and CDR2: SGHTA and FQGTGA.

In nucleotides, the CDR3 is TGTGCCAGCAGTTTACGGTCCGGGACAGTCCTGAACACTGAAGCTTTCTTT. This gives the protein CASSLRSGTVLNTEAFF. The chain couples TRBV27 to TRBJ1-1; 7 nucleotides line up with TRBD1. The CDR3 totals 17 residues. Germline V gene lookup returns CDR1 MNHEY and CDR2 SMNVEV (reference sequence). The J segment lost 0 bases and the V segment lost 2 bases, leaving 9 bases of the junction unmatched.

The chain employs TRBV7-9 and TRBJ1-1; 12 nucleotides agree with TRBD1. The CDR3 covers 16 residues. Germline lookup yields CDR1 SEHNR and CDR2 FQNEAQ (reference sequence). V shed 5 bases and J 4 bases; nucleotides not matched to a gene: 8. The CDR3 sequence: CASSLKGGQGATEAFF. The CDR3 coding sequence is TGTGCCAGCAGCCTAAAAGGGGGACAGGGGGCCACTGAAGCTTTCTTT.

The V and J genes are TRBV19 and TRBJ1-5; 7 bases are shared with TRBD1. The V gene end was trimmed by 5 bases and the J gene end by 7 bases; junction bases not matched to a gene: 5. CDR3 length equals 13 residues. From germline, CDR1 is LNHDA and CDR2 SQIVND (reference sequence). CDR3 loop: CASSDRAGQPQHF. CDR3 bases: TGTGCCAGTAGTGACAGGGCTGGGCAGCCCCAGCATTTT.

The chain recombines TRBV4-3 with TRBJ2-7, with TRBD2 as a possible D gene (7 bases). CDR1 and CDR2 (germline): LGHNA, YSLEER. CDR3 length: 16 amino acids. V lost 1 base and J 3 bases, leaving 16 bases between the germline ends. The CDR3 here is CASSQAPTGTNYEQYF. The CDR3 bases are TGCGCCAGCAGCCAAGCTCCTACAGGGACTAACTACGAGCAGTACTTC.

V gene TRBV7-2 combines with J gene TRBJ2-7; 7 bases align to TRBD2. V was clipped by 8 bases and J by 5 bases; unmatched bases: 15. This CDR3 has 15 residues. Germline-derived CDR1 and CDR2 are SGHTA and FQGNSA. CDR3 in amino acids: CASESRGGRPNEQYF. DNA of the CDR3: TGTGCCAGCGAAAGTCGGGGCGGGAGACCCAACGAGCAGTACTTC.

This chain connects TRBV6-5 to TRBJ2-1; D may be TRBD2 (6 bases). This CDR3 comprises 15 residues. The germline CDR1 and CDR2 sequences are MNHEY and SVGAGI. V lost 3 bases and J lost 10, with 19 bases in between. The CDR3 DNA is TGTGCCAGCAGTTATGTCACGGGGCGGGAAAAAGAGCAGTTCTTC. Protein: CASSYVTGREKEQFF.

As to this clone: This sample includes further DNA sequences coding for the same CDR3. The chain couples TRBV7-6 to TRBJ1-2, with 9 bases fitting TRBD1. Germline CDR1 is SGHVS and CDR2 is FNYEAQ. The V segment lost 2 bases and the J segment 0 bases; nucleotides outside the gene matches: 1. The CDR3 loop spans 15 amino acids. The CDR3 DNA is TGTGCCAGCAGCTTACGACAGGGGGCTAACTATGGCTACACCTTC. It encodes CASSLRQGANYGYTF.

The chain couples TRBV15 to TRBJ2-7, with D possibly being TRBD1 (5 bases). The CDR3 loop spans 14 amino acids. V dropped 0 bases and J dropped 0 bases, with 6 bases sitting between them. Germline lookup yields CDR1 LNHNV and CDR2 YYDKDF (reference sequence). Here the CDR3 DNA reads TGTGCCACCAGCAGAGATGACAGCTCCTACGAGCAGTACTTC. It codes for CATSRDDSSYEQYF. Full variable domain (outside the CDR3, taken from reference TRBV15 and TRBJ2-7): DAMVIQNPRYQVTQFGKPVTLSCSQTLNHNVMYWYQQKSSQAPKLLFHYYDKDFNNEADTPDNFQSRRPNTSFCFLDIRSPGLGDTAMYLCATSRDDSSYEQYFGPGTRLTVT.

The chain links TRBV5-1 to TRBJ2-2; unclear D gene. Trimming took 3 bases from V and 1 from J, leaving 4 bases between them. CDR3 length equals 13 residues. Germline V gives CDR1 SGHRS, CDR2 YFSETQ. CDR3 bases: TGCGCCAGCAGCTCCCAGAACACCGGGGAGCTGTTTTTT. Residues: CASSSQNTGELFF.

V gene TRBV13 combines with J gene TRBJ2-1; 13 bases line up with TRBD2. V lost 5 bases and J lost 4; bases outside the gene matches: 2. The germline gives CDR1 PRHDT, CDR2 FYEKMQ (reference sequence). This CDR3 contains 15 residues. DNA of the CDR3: TGTGCCAGCAGCGGGGGACTAGCGGGATACAATGAGCAGTTCTTC. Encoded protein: CASSGGLAGYNEQFF.

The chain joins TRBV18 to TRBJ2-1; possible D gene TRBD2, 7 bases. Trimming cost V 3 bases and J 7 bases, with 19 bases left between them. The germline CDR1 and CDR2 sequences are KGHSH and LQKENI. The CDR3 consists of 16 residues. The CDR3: CASSPWRGRFPNEQFF. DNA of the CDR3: TGTGCCAGCTCACCCTGGCGGGGGCGGTTTCCGAATGAGCAGTTCTTC.

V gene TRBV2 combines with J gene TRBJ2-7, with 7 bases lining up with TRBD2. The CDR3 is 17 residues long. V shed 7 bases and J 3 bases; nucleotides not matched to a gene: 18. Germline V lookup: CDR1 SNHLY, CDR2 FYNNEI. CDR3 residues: CASTFWEASGPSYEQYF. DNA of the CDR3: TGTGCCAGCACTTTTTGGGAGGCTAGCGGACCTAGCTACGAGCAGTACTTC.

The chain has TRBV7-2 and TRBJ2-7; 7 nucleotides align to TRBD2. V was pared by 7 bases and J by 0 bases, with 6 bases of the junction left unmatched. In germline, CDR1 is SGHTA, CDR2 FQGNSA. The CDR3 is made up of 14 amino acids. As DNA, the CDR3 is TGTGCCAGCAACCCGAGGGACTACTCCTACGAGCAGTACTTC. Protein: CASNPRDYSYEQYF.

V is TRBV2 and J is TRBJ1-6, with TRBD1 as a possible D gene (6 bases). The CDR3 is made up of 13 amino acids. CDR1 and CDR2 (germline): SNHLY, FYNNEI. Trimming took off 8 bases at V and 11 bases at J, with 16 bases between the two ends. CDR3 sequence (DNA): TGTGCCAGCCAGATCGGACAGAGGGCACCCCTCCACTTT. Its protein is CASQIGQRAPLHF. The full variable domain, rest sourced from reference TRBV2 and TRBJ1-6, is EPEVTQTPSHQVTQMGQEVILRCVPISNHLYFYWYRQILGQKVEFLVSFYNNEISEKSEIFDDQFSVERPDGSNFTLKIRSTKLEDSAMYFCASQIGQRAPLHFGNGTRLTVT.

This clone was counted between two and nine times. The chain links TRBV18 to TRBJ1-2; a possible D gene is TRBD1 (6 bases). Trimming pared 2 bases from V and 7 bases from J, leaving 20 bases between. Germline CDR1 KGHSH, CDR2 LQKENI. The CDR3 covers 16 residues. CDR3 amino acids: CASSPSQAQGIGGYTF. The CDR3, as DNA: TGTGCCAGCTCACCATCCCAGGCACAGGGTATCGGTGGCTACACCTTC.

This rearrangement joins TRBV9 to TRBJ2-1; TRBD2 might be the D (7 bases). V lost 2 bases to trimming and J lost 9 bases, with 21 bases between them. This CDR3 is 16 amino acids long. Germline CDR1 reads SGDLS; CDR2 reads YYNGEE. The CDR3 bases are TGTGCCAGCAGCGTCTGGGGGGAAGGGGGAGGGGCTGAGCAGTTCTTC. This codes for CASSVWGEGGGAEQFF. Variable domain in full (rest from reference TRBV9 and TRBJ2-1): DSGVTQTPKHLITATGQRVTLRCSPRSGDLSVYWYQQSLDQGLQFLIQYYNGEERAKGNILERFSAQQFPDLHSELNLSSLELGDSALYFCASSVWGEGGGAEQFFGPGTRLTVL.

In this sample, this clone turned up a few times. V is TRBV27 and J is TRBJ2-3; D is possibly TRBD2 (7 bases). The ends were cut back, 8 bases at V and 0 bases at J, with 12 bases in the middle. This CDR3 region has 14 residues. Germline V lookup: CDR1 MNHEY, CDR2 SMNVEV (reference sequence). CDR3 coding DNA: TGTGCCAGCGGGGGGGCGGCTAGCACAGATACGCAGTATTTT. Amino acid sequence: CASGGAASTDTQYF.

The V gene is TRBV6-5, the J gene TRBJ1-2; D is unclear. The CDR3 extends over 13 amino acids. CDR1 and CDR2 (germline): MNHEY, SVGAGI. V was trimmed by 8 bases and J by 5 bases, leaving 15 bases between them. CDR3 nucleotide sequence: TGTGCCAGCCGCACGTCAGGAACATATGGCTACACCTTC. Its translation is CASRTSGTYGYTF.

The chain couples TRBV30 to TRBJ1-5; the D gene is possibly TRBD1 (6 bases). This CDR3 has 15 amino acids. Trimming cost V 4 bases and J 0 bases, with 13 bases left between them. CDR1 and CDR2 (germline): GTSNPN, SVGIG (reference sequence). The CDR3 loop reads CAWNQGPYSNQPQHF. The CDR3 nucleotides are TGTGCCTGGAATCAGGGGCCGTATAGCAATCAGCCCCAGCATTTT.

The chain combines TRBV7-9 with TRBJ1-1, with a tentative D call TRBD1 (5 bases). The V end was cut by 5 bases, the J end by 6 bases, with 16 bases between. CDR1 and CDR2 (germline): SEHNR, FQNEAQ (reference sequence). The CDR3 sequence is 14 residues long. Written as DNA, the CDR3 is TGTGCCAGCAGCCTGGGACTCTTCGTCGCTGAAGCTTTCTTT. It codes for CASSLGLFVAEAFF.

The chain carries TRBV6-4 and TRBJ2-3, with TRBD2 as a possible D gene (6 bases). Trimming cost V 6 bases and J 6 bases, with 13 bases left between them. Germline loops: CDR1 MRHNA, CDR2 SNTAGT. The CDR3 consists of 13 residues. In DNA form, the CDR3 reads TGTGCCAGCAGCCCAACGGGGGTGGATACGCAGTATTTT. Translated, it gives CASSPTGVDTQYF.